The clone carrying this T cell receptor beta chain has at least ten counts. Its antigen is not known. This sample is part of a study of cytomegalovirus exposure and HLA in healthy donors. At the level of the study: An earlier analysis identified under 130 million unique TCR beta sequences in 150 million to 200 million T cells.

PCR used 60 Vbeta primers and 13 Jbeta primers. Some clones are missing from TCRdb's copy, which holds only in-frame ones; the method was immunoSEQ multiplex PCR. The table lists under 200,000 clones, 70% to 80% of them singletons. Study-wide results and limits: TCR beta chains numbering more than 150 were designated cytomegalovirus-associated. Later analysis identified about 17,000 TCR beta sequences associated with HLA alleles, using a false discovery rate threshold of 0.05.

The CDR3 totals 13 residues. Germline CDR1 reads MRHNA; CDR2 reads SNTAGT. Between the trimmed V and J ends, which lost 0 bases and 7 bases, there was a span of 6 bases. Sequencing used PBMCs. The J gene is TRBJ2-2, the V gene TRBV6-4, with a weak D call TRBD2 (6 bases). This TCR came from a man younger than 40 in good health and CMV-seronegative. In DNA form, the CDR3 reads TGTGCCAGCAGTGACTCGACTAGCGGGGAGCTGTTTTTT. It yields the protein CASSDSTSGELFF.